This is a list of T cell receptor beta chains from one sample in a study of cytomegalovirus exposure and HLA in healthy donors. Measured with immunoSEQ multiplex PCR; TCRdb has only the in-frame clones, and not every one. The sample yields approximately 190,000 clones, around 86% seen once. The material sequenced was PBMCs. These TCRs come from a woman between 18 and 29 years old in good health and CMV-seronegative. Both conserved end residues are part of each CDR3. Fields, in order: D gene, V gene, clone size, J gene, CDR3 protein, CDR3 DNA. D genes are given only for firm matches. Part of the rows lack a size; the others show once, few, many or a class for expanded clones.

>NA|TRBV6-1|few|TRBJ1-1
CASSVLAGSGPEAFF
TGTGCCAGCAGTGTGTTGGCGGGCTCCGGGCCTGAAGCTTTCTTT
>NA|TRBV6-1|NA|TRBJ1-2
CASSTENYGYTF
TGTGCCAGCAGTACAGAAAACTATGGCTACACCTTC
>NA|TRBV6-5|NA|TRBJ1-2
CASSYSGGVNYGYTF
TGTGCCAGCAGTTACTCTGGGGGCGTTAACTATGGCTACACCTTC
>NA|TRBV19|NA|TRBJ2-3
CASRSSGQGRSTDTQYF
TGTGCCAGTAGAAGTTCTGGCCAAGGGAGAAGCACAGATACGCAGTATTTT
>TRBD1|TRBV19|NA|TRBJ1-1
CASSSTPIGTGEVFF
TGTGCCAGTAGTTCAACCCCCATCGGGACAGGCGAGGTTTTCTTT
>NA|TRBV7-6|NA|TRBJ2-5
CASSLSSEETQYF
TGTGCCAGCAGCTTGTCCAGCGAGGAGACCCAGTACTTC
>TRBD1|TRBV18|NA|TRBJ2-3
CASSRQGQGVTDTQYF
TGTGCCAGCTCACGTCAGGGACAGGGAGTCACAGATACGCAGTATTTT
>TRBD2|TRBV25-1|NA|TRBJ2-3
CASGRTSSADTQYF
TGTGCCAGCGGCCGGACTAGTAGTGCAGATACGCAGTATTTT
>NA|TRBV6-5|NA|TRBJ1-5
CASSRGYSNQPQHF
TGTGCCAGTAGTCGGGGTTATAGCAATCAGCCCCAGCATTTT
>TRBD2|TRBV10-3|NA|TRBJ2-2
CAISDLLAGDPPGELFF
TGTGCCATCAGTGATCTACTAGCGGGAGATCCCCCCGGGGAGCTGTTTTTT
>TRBD1|TRBV10-2|NA|TRBJ1-5
CASSGTGDQPQHF
TGCGCCAGCAGCGGGACAGGGGATCAGCCCCAGCATTTT
>NA|TRBV28|NA|TRBJ1-1
CASSWAGLLVNTEAFF
TGTGCCAGCAGTTGGGCAGGGCTCCTGGTGAACACTGAAGCTTTCTTT
>TRBD2|TRBV27|NA|TRBJ2-7
CASSLDLAGSTYEQYF
TGTGCCAGCAGTTTAGATCTAGCGGGATCGACCTACGAGCAGTACTTC
>NA|TRBV7-8|NA|TRBJ2-7
CASSLDHSEQYF
TGTGCCAGCAGCTTAGACCACTCCGAGCAGTACTTC
>TRBD1|TRBV7-2|NA|TRBJ2-5
CASSLTGTGWSETQYF
TGTGCCAGCAGTTTGACAGGGACAGGGTGGTCGGAGACCCAGTACTTC
>TRBD1|TRBV2|NA|TRBJ1-1
CVTPAGTGGTEAFF
TGTGTCACGCCAGCAGGGACAGGGGGCACTGAAGCTTTCTTT
>NA|TRBV5-5|NA|TRBJ1-2
CASSWSRAGYTF
TGTGCCAGCAGCTGGTCCAGGGCGGGCTACACCTTC
>TRBD1|TRBV6-1|NA|TRBJ1-2
CASSALDRGGGYGYTF
TGTGCCAGCAGTGCCTTAGACAGGGGAGGCGGCTATGGCTACACCTTC
>NA|TRBV5-1|NA|TRBJ2-3
CASSLSTGPDTQYF
TGCGCCAGCAGCTTGAGTACAGGTCCAGATACGCAGTATTTT
>TRBD1|TRBV5-1|NA|TRBJ2-2
CASSATTPGQGRGELFF
TGCGCCAGCAGCGCTACCACTCCGGGACAGGGGCGCGGGGAGCTGTTTTTT
>TRBD2|TRBV7-9|NA|TRBJ2-7
CASSSSAGVEEVGEQYF
TGTGCCAGCAGCTCTTCAGCGGGAGTGGAAGAAGTTGGCGAGCAGTACTTC
>TRBD2|TRBV30|NA|TRBJ2-1
CAWSGLAGGWFF
TGTGCCTGGAGCGGACTAGCGGGGGGTTGGTTCTTC
>NA|TRBV7-9|NA|TRBJ2-7
CASSLEKPLSSYEQYF
TGTGCCAGCAGCTTAGAGAAACCCCTGAGCTCCTACGAGCAGTACTTC
>NA|TRBV7-6|NA|TRBJ2-2
CASSGLGGTENTGELFF
TGTGCCAGCAGCGGACTGGGCGGGACAGAGAACACCGGGGAGCTGTTTTTT
>TRBD2|TRBV28|NA|TRBJ2-1
CASSFPSAGGPTEQFF
TGTGCCAGCAGTTTCCCCTCGGCGGGAGGGCCGACTGAGCAGTTCTTC